Detailed here is one TCR beta chain. This entry belongs to a study of blood T cell repertoires in COVID-19. V dropped 4 bases and J dropped 5; count of bases not matched to a gene: 6. Germline assignment: CDR1 SGHNT and CDR2 YYREEE (reference sequence). CDR3 length: 16 amino acids. Participants reported their clinical history, and cohort assignment relied on those reports. As originally analysed: Amplification with reference gene primers provided the estimates of nucleated cell counts. Measured with immunoSEQ multiplex PCR; TCRdb has only the in-frame clones, and not every one. Clone size and V and J calls were adopted from that table, with D and trimming inferred from the DNA. The repertoire holds fewer than 250,000 clones, around 86% seen once, with 3% to 4% in the top ten.

The J gene is TRBJ1-6, the V gene TRBV5-4; 10 nucleotides agree with TRBD1. The receptor was derived from a woman aged 40-49 years with acute COVID-19. Sequenced input: PBMCs or T cells enriched from blood (not recorded which). This chain's CDR3 is CASSPGQGVHNSPLHF. The CDR3 DNA follows: TGTGCCAGCAGCCCTGGACAGGGGGTCCATAATTCACCCCTCCACTTT.